These 8 T cell receptor beta chains share one sample of origin, sequenced in a study of molecular identifiers for immune sequencing clone quantification (dated by TCRdb to about 2018). Library preparation employed PCR. Sequencing relied on a NextSeq 500. Clones were called with MiXCR by TCRdb after fastp trimmed the public reads at Q25, and only in-frame beta chains were retained. Here each entry gathers all rows of one CDR3 protein and keeps the most common genes and DNA. This sample gives around 470,000 distinct CDR3 sequences in total; around 25% of them show up just once. The ten largest clones take up roughly 0.79% of the sample. The sample was naive CD8+ T cells from blood, with Jurkat cell RNA spiked in. The cell subset or site tag for this specimen amounts to: FACS-sorted CD8+CD4-CCR7+CD45RA+ naive T cells. The receptors were gathered from a human donor in good health. Some libraries in this study had Jurkat cell RNA spiked in.

This clonotype has a count of ten or more. The chain links TRBV6-5 to TRBJ2-3; tentatively, D is TRBD1 (7 bases). The CDR3 length is 19 residues. CDR1 is MNHEY, CDR2 SVGAGI, per germline. V lost 2 bases and J 4 bases, leaving 25 bases between the germline ends. The CDR3 DNA is TGTGCCAGCAGTTACGAGCTAGCCGTGGGACTGCAGGGGGCAGATACGCAGTATTTT. It is translated as CASSYELAVGLQGADTQYF.

This clonotype was seen repeatedly, ten times or more. V and J are TRBV28 and TRBJ2-5; 12 nucleotides match TRBD2. V trimming: 5 bases; J trimming: 5 bases; junction bases outside the gene matches: 3. The CDR3 totals 14 residues. Germline CDR1 and CDR2: MDHEN and SYDVKM. CDR3 region: CASSPLAGGETQYF. The DNA of the CDR3 is TGTGCCAGCAGTCCCCTAGCGGGAGGGGAGACCCAGTACTTC. Filled out from reference TRBV28 and TRBJ2-5, the complete variable domain reads DVKVTQSSRYLVKRTGEKVFLECVQDMDHENMFWYRQDPGLGLRLIYFSYDVKMKEKGDIPEGYSVSREKKERFSLILESASTNQTSMYLCASSPLAGGETQYFGPGTRLLVL.

The chain couples TRBV20-1 to TRBJ2-7, with 7 bases that match TRBD2. The CDR3 is 14 residues long. J lost 0 bases, V lost 5 bases, and 7 bases had no gene match. Per germline, CDR1 DFQATT and CDR2 SNEGSKA (reference sequence). As DNA, the CDR3 is TGCAGTGCTCCGAATAGCGGGTACTCCTACGAGCAGTACTTC. It translates to CSAPNSGYSYEQYF.

The chain uses TRBV4-3 and TRBJ2-7, with TRBD1 matching 7 bases. Looked up from germline, CDR1 is LGHNA and CDR2 is YSLEER. The length of the CDR3 is 24 residues. The trim removed 0 bases at V and 7 bases at J, leaving 36 bases unmatched. For the CDR3, the DNA is TGCGCCAGCAGCCAAGATGTCCTTTCAGCAATTAAACCGGGACAGCCGAAGCTTGGGGAGGAGCAGTACTTC. Its protein is CASSQDVLSAIKPGQPKLGEEQYF.

As regards this clonotype: A read error may explain this, as a much larger clone is one base away. Written as DNA, the CDR3 is TGCAGCTCCCCGAGGGGCTATGAGCAGTTCTTC. It encodes CSSPRGYEQFF. The gene calls are TRBV29-1 and TRBJ2-1; possibly TRBD1 or TRBD2 for D (5 bases each). Trimming shortened V by 8 bases and J by 8 bases, and 13 bases separated the two germline ends. The CDR3 spans 11 residues. Germline V gene data show CDR1 as SQVTM and CDR2 as ANQGSEA.

This clonotype turned up a few times. V is TRBV2 and J is TRBJ2-7; weak D call: TRBD1 (5 bases). Trimming removed 8 bases from V and 0 bases from J, with 14 bases in between. The CDR3 has 14 residues. The germline V gene encodes CDR1 SNHLY and CDR2 FYNNEI. CDR3 DNA sequence: TGTGCCAGCGGAGCTCAGGGAAGCTCCTACGAGCAGTACTTC. Encoded protein: CASGAQGSSYEQYF.

In this sample, this clonotype turned up many times. The chain employs TRBV4-3 and TRBJ2-7; unclear D gene. The CDR3 extends over 13 amino acids. The germline V and J ends were trimmed by 0 bases and 3 bases, with 6 bases remaining between them. Germline CDR1 reads LGHNA; CDR2 reads YSLEER. The CDR3 bases are TGCGCCAGCAGCCAAGATCTTGTCTACGAGCAGTACTTC. It is translated as CASSQDLVYEQYF.

The chain has TRBV7-9 and TRBJ2-7; 10 nucleotides agree with TRBD1. CDR1 SEHNR and CDR2 FQNEAQ come from the germline V gene (reference sequence). The CDR3 length is 14 residues. V lost 5 bases, J lost 5 bases, and 6 bases stayed unmatched. The CDR3 nucleotides read TGTGCCAGCAGCGGGGGGACAGGGGATAACGAGCAGTACTTC. It yields the protein CASSGGTGDNEQYF.